Following are 2 T cell receptor beta chains from one sample sequenced in a study of shared clonotypes between healthy human individuals. Repertoires were generated with immunoSEQ multiplex PCR, while TCRdb's copy carries only in-frame clones and drops some. This sample has some 1,900,000 clones, with about 95% found just once. CD8 cells classed as naive were CD45RO-negative and positively selected for CCR7, excluding terminally differentiated effector memory CD45RA+ cells. Source material: naive CD8+ T cells sorted from blood. Receptor source: a man aged 18-30 years in good health.

This clone was recorded once. The gene calls are TRBV2 and TRBJ1-1; TRBD1 aligns across 7 bases. CDR1 is SNHLY and CDR2 is FYNNEI in the germline V gene. CDR3 size: 12 residues. V lost 8 bases to trimming and J lost 6 bases; unmatched junction nucleotides: 6. The chain's CDR3 is CASGDREAEAFF. As DNA, the CDR3 is TGTGCCAGCGGCGACAGGGAGGCTGAAGCTTTCTTT.

The gene calls are TRBV27 and TRBJ1-1; 7 bases are shared with TRBD1. Germline loops: CDR1 MNHEY, CDR2 SMNVEV (reference sequence). V trimming: 7 bases; J trimming: 6 bases; junction bases outside the gene matches: 14. The length of the CDR3 is 15 residues. The CDR3 region is CASTEEQGRMAEAFF. As DNA, the CDR3 is TGTGCCAGCACCGAGGAACAGGGGAGGATGGCTGAAGCTTTCTTT.